These T cell receptor beta chains were read from a single sample in a study of blood T cells in healthy people across ages. MiXCR, applied by TCRdb to the 5' RACE reads, yields one record per CDR3 protein. The table records about 1 million distinct CDR3 sequences, roughly 45% of them present only once. The specimen was blood. The receptors stem from an older woman in good health. CDR3s include the opening cysteine and the closing phenylalanine or tryptophan. A D gene is named only where the DNA matches it firmly. Size is stated for part of the rows, as once, few or many counts, or as a class when the clone is expanded.

>TRBJ2-7|-|TRBV9|TRBD2
CASSVGLAGGPISEQYF
TGTGCCAGCAGCGTAGGACTAGCGGGAGGCCCAATTTCAGAGCAGTACTTC
>TRBJ1-5|-|TRBV20-1|-
CSALLRAEQPQHF
TGCAGTGCTCTACTACGGGCTGAGCAGCCCCAGCATTTT
>TRBJ1-2|few|TRBV4-1|-
CASSQDSAGGDYGYTF
TGCGCCAGCAGCCAAGATTCCGCAGGAGGGGACTATGGCTACACCTTC
>TRBJ2-7|-|TRBV2|TRBD2
CASSEVAGTYEQYF
TGTGCCAGCAGTGAGGTAGCGGGGACCTACGAGCAGTACTTC
>TRBJ2-1|-|TRBV20-1|TRBD1
CSALQGAGETQFF
TGCAGTGCTCTACAGGGGGCAGGAGAGACCCAGTTCTTC
>TRBJ2-1|many|TRBV18|TRBD2
CASSPTSGGYNEQFF
TGTGCCAGCAGCCCTACTAGCGGAGGTTACAATGAGCAGTTCTTC
>TRBJ2-5|few|TRBV12-3/TRBV12-4|-
CASRQSVTETQYF
TGTGCCAGCAGGCAGAGTGTTACGGAGACCCAGTACTTC
>TRBJ2-2|-|TRBV20-1|TRBD1
CSAPGTGFTGELFF
TGCAGTGCGCCCGGGACAGGCTTCACCGGGGAGCTGTTTTTT
>TRBJ2-7|-|TRBV11-2|-
CASSREGSPSYEQYF
TGTGCCAGCAGCCGAGAGGGAAGCCCCAGCTACGAGCAGTACTTC
>TRBJ2-1|-|TRBV7-2|-
CASSSDSLNEQFF
TGTGCCAGCAGCTCAGACTCATTGAATGAGCAGTTCTTC
>TRBJ2-7|few|TRBV9|-
CASSVNAGAYYEQYF
TGTGCCAGCAGCGTAAATGCAGGGGCGTACTACGAGCAGTACTTC
>TRBJ2-4|few|TRBV12-3/TRBV12-4|TRBD1
CASSIERGREQYF
TGTGCCAGCAGTATAGAAAGGGGGCGAGAGCAGTACTTC
>TRBJ2-7|few|TRBV4-1|TRBD1
CASSRGTGVDYEQYF
TGCGCCAGCAGCCGAGGGACAGGCGTAGACTACGAGCAGTACTTC
>TRBJ1-1|once|TRBV11-2|-
CASSWSGTVNTEAFF
TGTGCCAGCAGCTGGAGTGGGACGGTGAACACTGAAGCTTTCTTT
>TRBJ2-7|-|TRBV19|-
CASSTLPGYEQYF
TGTGCCAGTAGTACCCTCCCGGGTTACGAGCAGTACTTC
>TRBJ2-2|-|TRBV15|TRBD2
CATSSTAGVNTGELFF
TGTGCCACCAGCAGTACAGCGGGAGTGAACACCGGGGAGCTGTTTTTT
>TRBJ2-5|few|TRBV28|-
CASSSSDLSGETQYF
TGTGCCAGCAGCTCATCCGACCTCTCCGGGGAGACCCAGTACTTC
>TRBJ2-3|few|TRBV24-1|-
CATRRGSGTQYF
TGTGCCACCAGGAGGGGGTCAGGTACGCAGTATTTT
>TRBJ1-5|-|TRBV4-2|TRBD1
CASSQEWTGNSGNQPQHF
TGTGCCAGCAGCCAAGAATGGACAGGGAATAGTGGCAATCAGCCCCAGCATTTT
>TRBJ2-7|many|TRBV4-2|-
CASSQERDSHYEQYF
TGTGCCAGCAGCCAAGAACGTGACAGCCACTACGAGCAGTACTTC
>TRBJ2-1|-|TRBV9|TRBD2
CASSVEGGLAGNNEQFF
TGTGCCAGCAGCGTAGAGGGGGGACTAGCGGGAAACAATGAGCAGTTCTTC
>TRBJ2-7|many|TRBV15|-
CATSRDSKLTNYEQYF
TGTGCCACCAGCAGAGATAGCAAGTTGACTAACTACGAGCAGTACTTC
>TRBJ2-7|few|TRBV28|-
CASSYSGTQSSYEQYF
TGTGCCAGCAGTTACTCCGGGACGCAGAGTTCCTACGAGCAGTACTTC
>TRBJ1-1|few|TRBV29-1|-
CSVVARLRVNTEAFF
TGCAGCGTTGTGGCCCGACTACGGGTGAACACTGAAGCTTTCTTT
>TRBJ2-1|-|TRBV5-4|-
CASSLVNGDEQFF
TGTGCCAGCAGCTTGGTAAATGGTGATGAGCAGTTCTTC
>TRBJ2-7|-|TRBV10-1|-
CASRVEYF
TGCGCCAGCAGGGTAGAGTACTTC
>TRBJ2-1|-|TRBV2|-
CASSGSGLSSYNEQFF
TGTGCCAGCAGTGGGAGCGGGCTGAGCTCCTACAATGAGCAGTTCTTC
>TRBJ2-2|-|TRBV7-8|-
CASSLALAGLTGELFF
TGTGCCAGCAGCTTAGCGCTCGCAGGACTCACCGGGGAGCTGTTTTTT
>TRBJ2-5|once|TRBV5-1|TRBD1
CASIPGTGIETQYF
TGCGCCAGCATACCCGGGACAGGGATAGAGACCCAGTACTTC
>TRBJ2-1|-|TRBV5-1|TRBD2
CASSFGLAGENEQFF
TGCGCCAGCAGCTTTGGACTAGCGGGTGAAAATGAGCAGTTCTTC
>TRBJ2-1|-|TRBV27|-
CASSSNNDEQFF
TGTGCCAGCAGTTCCAATAATGATGAGCAGTTCTTC
>TRBJ1-2|once|TRBV20-1|-
CTTPTTQGVNYGCTF
-
>TRBJ2-7|-|TRBV9|TRBD1
CASSVALGTVIYEQYF
TGTGCCAGCAGCGTAGCTCTTGGGACAGTAATCTACGAGCAGTACTTC
>TRBJ2-7|few|TRBV12-3/TRBV12-4|TRBD2
CASRGLAEAEQYF
TGTGCCAGCAGGGGACTAGCTGAAGCCGAGCAGTACTTC
>TRBJ2-5|-|TRBV27|TRBD1
CASSLRTGSREQYF
TGTGCCAGCAGTCTCCGGACAGGATCGAGGGAGCAGTACTTC